This note documents a single TCR beta chain sequence. The CDR3 covers 13 residues. CDR1 is SNHLY, CDR2 FYNNEI, per germline. Trimming pared 7 bases from V and 5 bases from J, leaving 14 bases between. Sequenced by immunoSEQ multiplex PCR; TCRdb stores in-frame clones only, minus some. This listing includes about 190,000 clones. This sample was included in a study of control samples from healthy donors and cancer patients. The sequencing sample was made of blood. The sequence derives from a woman in her twenties or thirties in good health. The chain employs TRBV2 and TRBJ2-5; D uncertain. The CDR3 is CASTPDVRETQYF. The CDR3, as DNA: TGTGCCAGCACTCCGGACGTGCGCGAGACCCAGTACTTC. The entire variable domain, with the rest obtained from reference TRBV2 and TRBJ2-5, is as follows: EPEVTQTPSHQVTQMGQEVILRCVPISNHLYFYWYRQILGQKVEFLVSFYNNEISEKSEIFDDQFSVERPDGSNFTLKIRSTKLEDSAMYFCASTPDVRETQYFGPGTRLLVL.